This TCR beta chain was sequenced in a study of identical twins. The CDR3 totals 14 residues. Trimming removed 1 base at V and 3 bases at J, with 13 bases between. Germline lookup yields CDR1 GTSNPN and CDR2 SVGIG (reference sequence). A remark on this clonotype: Its cognate antigen is unknown.

Broader study findings: The abundant beta clonotypes from cord blood had fewer insertions, and memory repertoires had none of this. One should note that invariant MAIT and iNKT cells could partly confound zero-insertion analyses.

TCRdb reprocessed the 5' RACE reads via MiXCR and lists one record per CDR3 protein. This table holds 350,000 to 400,000 distinct CDR3 sequences, around 9.7% found once. The V call is TRBV30, the J call TRBJ2-7; tentative D call: TRBD2 (6 bases). Sequencing was done on a sample of naive T cells sorted from blood. This sequence originates from a woman aged 50 to 60 in good health. CDR3 region: CAWSALLANYEQYF. The CDR3 DNA reads as TGTGCCTGGAGTGCCCTACTAGCAAACTACGAGCAGTACTTC.